Listed below are T cell receptor beta chains from one sample, sequenced in a study of response to subunit inactivated influenza vaccine. TCRdb reprocessed the RT-PCR reads via MiXCR and lists one record per CDR3 protein. The sample includes over 150,000 distinct CDR3 sequences, approximately 14% seen only once; the top ten take about 28%. Sequenced here: CD8+ T cells sorted from PBMCs, sampled less than 6 days after vaccination. The source of these receptors is a man in his forties or fifties who received an inactivated influenza vaccine. The CDR3 runs from the conserved cysteine through the conserved F or W. The D gene is left open where the match is weak. Only some rows state a clone size, as once, few, many or a class for expanded clones.

j_gene: TRBJ2-1
abundance: many
d_gene: NA
v_gene: TRBV6-5
CDR3aa: CASGRGFGDNEQFF
CDR3nt: TGTGCCAGTGGTCGGGGGTTTGGGGACAATGAGCAGTTCTTC

j_gene: TRBJ2-5
abundance: few
d_gene: NA
v_gene: TRBV20-1
CDR3aa: CSAHLMGDQQETQYF
CDR3nt: TGCAGTGCCCACCTCATGGGAGATCAACAAGAGACCCAGTACTTC

j_gene: TRBJ2-1
abundance: few
d_gene: NA
v_gene: TRBV6-5
CDR3aa: CASSYSGVSYNEQFF
CDR3nt: TGTGCCAGCAGTTACTCGGGAGTCTCCTACAATGAGCAGTTCTTC

j_gene: TRBJ2-1
abundance: few
d_gene: NA
v_gene: TRBV6-6
CDR3aa: CASGPSYNEQFF
CDR3nt: TGTGCCAGCGGGCCCTCCTACAATGAGCAGTTCTTC

j_gene: TRBJ1-1
abundance: few
d_gene: TRBD1
v_gene: TRBV6-5
CDR3aa: CASSYSTGGTEAFF
CDR3nt: TGTGCCAGCAGTTACTCTACAGGGGGCACTGAAGCTTTCTTT

j_gene: TRBJ2-2
abundance: NA
d_gene: TRBD2
v_gene: TRBV6-1
CDR3aa: CASSRTSGTGELFF
CDR3nt: TGTGCCAGCAGTCGGACTAGCGGGACCGGGGAGCTGTTTTTT

j_gene: TRBJ2-2
abundance: few
d_gene: NA
v_gene: TRBV9
CDR3aa: CASSLTGTTNTGELFF
CDR3nt: TGTGCCAGCAGCTTGACCGGGACAACGAACACCGGGGAGCTGTTTTTT

j_gene: TRBJ2-2
abundance: few
d_gene: TRBD1
v_gene: TRBV11-1
CDR3aa: CASSVTGTGVPNTGELFF
CDR3nt: TGTGCCAGCAGCGTGACCGGGACAGGGGTTCCGAACACCGGGGAGCTGTTTTTT

j_gene: TRBJ1-1
abundance: few
d_gene: NA
v_gene: TRBV4-2
CDR3aa: CASSQDTGGTEAFF
CDR3nt: TGTGCCAGCAGCCAAGATACGGGTGGCACTGAAGCTTTCTTT

j_gene: TRBJ2-5
abundance: NA
d_gene: NA
v_gene: TRBV7-8
CDR3aa: CASSIRIETQYF
CDR3nt: TGTGCCAGCAGCATCAGGATAGAGACCCAGTACTTC

j_gene: TRBJ2-3
abundance: NA
d_gene: NA
v_gene: TRBV7-8
CDR3aa: CASSFSRELDTQYF
CDR3nt: TGTGCCAGCAGCTTTTCCCGGGAGTTGGATACGCAGTATTTT

j_gene: TRBJ2-7
abundance: NA
d_gene: NA
v_gene: TRBV28
CDR3aa: CASSLQGRNEQYF
CDR3nt: TGTGCCAGCAGTTTACAGGGAAGAAACGAGCAGTACTTC

j_gene: TRBJ2-7
abundance: NA
d_gene: NA
v_gene: TRBV7-9
CDR3aa: CASTPAPYEQYF
CDR3nt: TGTGCCAGCACCCCCGCCCCCTACGAGCAGTACTTC

j_gene: TRBJ1-1
abundance: few
d_gene: NA
v_gene: TRBV7-8
CDR3aa: CASSSLTPSSPLNTEAFF
CDR3nt: TGTGCCAGCAGCTCCCTAACTCCGTCCTCTCCCCTGAACACTGAAGCTTTCTTT

j_gene: TRBJ2-5
abundance: few
d_gene: NA
v_gene: TRBV3-1
CDR3aa: CASSPLFVQETQYF
CDR3nt: TGTGCCAGCAGCCCCCTTTTCGTCCAAGAGACCCAGTACTTC

j_gene: TRBJ1-2
abundance: few
d_gene: TRBD1
v_gene: TRBV6-2/TRBV6-3
CDR3aa: CASSYYVNPRDRYNYGYTF
CDR3nt: TGTGCCAGCAGTTACTACGTAAACCCCCGGGACAGATATAACTATGGCTACACCTTC

j_gene: TRBJ2-5
abundance: many
d_gene: NA
v_gene: TRBV27
CDR3aa: CASSLGSGRETQYF
CDR3nt: TGTGCCAGCAGTTTAGGTAGTGGGCGAGAGACCCAGTACTTC

j_gene: TRBJ2-7
abundance: NA
d_gene: NA
v_gene: TRBV28
CDR3aa: CASSLVKLREQYF
CDR3nt: TGTGCCAGCAGTTTGGTGAAGTTACGGGAGCAGTACTTC

j_gene: TRBJ2-1
abundance: few
d_gene: NA
v_gene: TRBV7-8
CDR3aa: CASSSNWYEQFF
CDR3nt: TGTGCCAGCAGCTCTAATTGGTATGAGCAGTTCTTC

j_gene: TRBJ1-1
abundance: few
d_gene: NA
v_gene: TRBV6-5
CDR3aa: CATSRGRAEAFF
CDR3nt: TGTGCCACATCTCGGGGTCGGGCTGAAGCTTTCTTT

j_gene: TRBJ2-5
abundance: few
d_gene: NA
v_gene: TRBV6-1
CDR3aa: CASWTGTKGTQYF
CDR3nt: TGTGCCAGCTGGACCGGGACCAAGGGGACCCAGTACTTC

j_gene: TRBJ2-7
abundance: many
d_gene: TRBD1
v_gene: TRBV28
CDR3aa: CASSPTGVLYEQYF
CDR3nt: TGTGCCAGCAGCCCGACAGGGGTACTCTACGAGCAGTACTTC

j_gene: TRBJ2-1
abundance: few
d_gene: NA
v_gene: TRBV29-1
CDR3aa: CSVEGSGQVYNEQFF
CDR3nt: TGCAGCGTTGAAGGGTCTGGGCAGGTCTACAATGAGCAGTTCTTC

j_gene: TRBJ2-7
abundance: many
d_gene: NA
v_gene: TRBV20-1
CDR3aa: CSARDTKKTYEQYF
CDR3nt: TGCAGTGCTAGAGACACCAAAAAGACCTACGAGCAGTACTTC

j_gene: TRBJ2-1
abundance: few
d_gene: TRBD2
v_gene: TRBV19
CDR3aa: CATLADPPFNEQFF
CDR3nt: TGTGCCACTCTAGCGGACCCCCCCTTCAATGAGCAGTTCTTC

j_gene: TRBJ2-2
abundance: many
d_gene: NA
v_gene: TRBV27
CDR3aa: CASSLDTGLGIRGELFF
CDR3nt: TGTGCCAGCAGTTTAGATACAGGGTTAGGGATACGCGGGGAGCTGTTTTTT

j_gene: TRBJ2-1
abundance: NA
d_gene: TRBD1
v_gene: TRBV4-3
CDR3aa: CASSQDLGTGANNEQFF
CDR3nt: TGCGCCAGCAGCCAAGATCTCGGGACAGGGGCCAACAATGAGCAGTTCTTC

j_gene: TRBJ2-7
abundance: many
d_gene: NA
v_gene: TRBV4-2
CDR3aa: CASSQDSLPYEQYF
CDR3nt: TGTGCCAGCAGCCAAGACAGCCTTCCCTACGAGCAGTACTTC

j_gene: TRBJ1-2
abundance: few
d_gene: NA
v_gene: TRBV11-2
CDR3aa: CASSLMAGTDYTF
CDR3nt: TGTGCCAGCAGCTTAATGGCAGGCACGGACTACACCTTC

j_gene: TRBJ2-1
abundance: few
d_gene: NA
v_gene: TRBV25-1
CDR3aa: CASSEYADYNEQFF
CDR3nt: TGTGCCAGCAGTGAATATGCAGACTACAATGAGCAGTTCTTC

j_gene: TRBJ2-1
abundance: few
d_gene: TRBD2
v_gene: TRBV7-3
CDR3aa: CASSIGTSLYNEQFF
CDR3nt: TGTGCCAGCAGCATAGGGACTAGCCTCTACAATGAGCAGTTCTTC

j_gene: TRBJ2-3
abundance: NA
d_gene: NA
v_gene: TRBV12-3/TRBV12-4
CDR3aa: CASSLIWGSTDTQYF
CDR3nt: TGTGCCAGCAGTTTAATTTGGGGAAGCACAGATACGCAGTATTTT

j_gene: TRBJ2-2
abundance: few
d_gene: NA
v_gene: TRBV27
CDR3aa: CASSLGRSLRELFF
CDR3nt: TGTGCCAGCAGTTTAGGCAGGAGTTTACGGGAGCTGTTTTTT

j_gene: TRBJ1-5
abundance: NA
d_gene: NA
v_gene: TRBV3-1
CDR3aa: CASSQAPGNQPQHF
CDR3nt: TGTGCCAGCAGCCAAGCACCAGGCAATCAGCCCCAGCATTTT

j_gene: TRBJ1-4
abundance: NA
d_gene: NA
v_gene: TRBV7-8
CDR3aa: CASSRGVVANEKLFF
CDR3nt: TGTGCCAGCAGCAGGGGAGTGGTAGCTAATGAAAAACTGTTTTTT

j_gene: TRBJ1-2
abundance: NA
d_gene: NA
v_gene: TRBV6-6
CDR3aa: CASSYPGGSYTF
CDR3nt: TGTGCCAGCAGTTACCCCGGGGGTAGCTACACCTTC

j_gene: TRBJ2-1
abundance: NA
d_gene: NA
v_gene: TRBV12-3/TRBV12-4
CDR3aa: CASSFESVGSYNEQFF
CDR3nt: TGTGCCAGCAGTTTCGAATCGGTTGGTTCCTACAATGAGCAGTTCTTC

j_gene: TRBJ1-1
abundance: few
d_gene: TRBD1
v_gene: TRBV5-5
CDR3aa: CASSLATGGSTEAFF
CDR3nt: TGTGCCAGCAGCTTGGCGACAGGGGGGAGCACTGAAGCTTTCTTT

j_gene: TRBJ2-2
abundance: many
d_gene: NA
v_gene: TRBV29-1
CDR3aa: CSVRTNTGELFF
CDR3nt: TGCAGCGTGCGAACGAACACCGGGGAGCTGTTTTTT

j_gene: TRBJ2-2
abundance: NA
d_gene: TRBD2
v_gene: TRBV19
CDR3aa: CASSSSGGSTGELFF
CDR3nt: TGTGCCAGTAGTTCAAGCGGGGGGTCTACCGGGGAGCTGTTTTTT

j_gene: TRBJ2-1
abundance: NA
d_gene: NA
v_gene: TRBV6-1
CDR3aa: CASSPRSGAGNEQFF
CDR3nt: TGTGCCAGCAGTCCCAGATCGGGGGCCGGCAATGAGCAGTTCTTC

j_gene: TRBJ2-7
abundance: many
d_gene: NA
v_gene: TRBV29-1
CDR3aa: CSVEVQGYEQYF
CDR3nt: TGCAGCGTTGAAGTACAGGGATACGAGCAGTACTTC

j_gene: TRBJ1-2
abundance: few
d_gene: NA
v_gene: TRBV12-3/TRBV12-4
CDR3aa: CASSFRLREPYGYTF
CDR3nt: TGTGCCAGCAGTTTCAGACTCCGGGAACCCTATGGCTACACCTTC

j_gene: TRBJ2-3
abundance: few
d_gene: TRBD2
v_gene: TRBV24-1
CDR3aa: CATSGLAGVDTQYF
CDR3nt: TGTGCCACCAGTGGACTAGCGGGAGTGGATACGCAGTATTTT

j_gene: TRBJ1-1
abundance: few
d_gene: NA
v_gene: TRBV7-9
CDR3aa: CASSLAAQGAFF
CDR3nt: TGTGCCAGCAGCTTAGCAGCGCAGGGAGCTTTCTTT

j_gene: TRBJ2-3
abundance: few
d_gene: TRBD2
v_gene: TRBV7-9
CDR3aa: CASSHHPSGGTDTQYF
CDR3nt: TGTGCCAGCAGCCACCATCCTAGCGGGGGCACAGATACGCAGTATTTT

j_gene: TRBJ1-3
abundance: many
d_gene: NA
v_gene: TRBV4-3
CDR3aa: CASSPSPAGSSGNTIYF
CDR3nt: TGCGCCAGCAGCCCATCCCCGGCGGGGAGCTCTGGAAACACCATATATTTT

j_gene: TRBJ2-7
abundance: many
d_gene: NA
v_gene: TRBV12-3/TRBV12-4
CDR3aa: CASSYGTGYEQYF
CDR3nt: TGTGCCAGCAGTTATGGGACCGGATACGAGCAGTACTTC

j_gene: TRBJ2-3
abundance: NA
d_gene: NA
v_gene: TRBV7-6
CDR3aa: CASSFGFVAQSTDTQYF
CDR3nt: TGTGCCAGCAGCTTTGGTTTTGTGGCACAGTCCACAGATACGCAGTATTTT

j_gene: TRBJ2-1
abundance: many
d_gene: TRBD2
v_gene: TRBV11-2
CDR3aa: CASSLVWMGAGAYNEQFF
CDR3nt: TGTGCCAGCAGCTTAGTGTGGATGGGAGCGGGGGCCTACAATGAGCAGTTCTTC

j_gene: TRBJ2-3
abundance: NA
d_gene: NA
v_gene: TRBV7-8
CDR3aa: CASSLSPRRDTQYF
CDR3nt: TGTGCCAGCAGTTTGAGCCCGAGACGGGATACGCAGTATTTT

j_gene: TRBJ2-7
abundance: few
d_gene: NA
v_gene: TRBV5-6
CDR3aa: CASSSFEYEQYF
CDR3nt: TGTGCCAGCAGTTCTTTTGAGTACGAGCAGTACTTC

j_gene: TRBJ2-1
abundance: few
d_gene: TRBD2
v_gene: TRBV9
CDR3aa: CASSVQLAASRSYNEQFF
CDR3nt: TGTGCCAGCAGCGTCCAACTAGCGGCCTCGCGGTCCTACAATGAGCAGTTCTTC

j_gene: TRBJ2-2
abundance: NA
d_gene: NA
v_gene: TRBV12-3/TRBV12-4
CDR3aa: CASNLGLAVGELFF
CDR3nt: TGTGCCAGCAACCTGGGGCTAGCCGTCGGGGAGCTGTTTTTT

j_gene: TRBJ2-3
abundance: NA
d_gene: TRBD2
v_gene: TRBV7-6
CDR3aa: CASSLPASGSTDTQYF
CDR3nt: TGTGCCAGCAGCTTACCTGCTAGCGGAAGCACAGATACGCAGTATTTT